These 26 T cell receptor beta chains came from one sample sequenced in a study of CD8 T cells in Susac syndrome. Roughly 0.45 to 1 ug RNA was reverse transcribed with random hexamers. TCRdb recomputed calls from the immunoSEQ multiplex PCR reads with MiXCR, one row per CDR3 protein. This sample carries some 260,000 distinct CDR3 sequences, roughly 84% of them seen once, and the ten largest clones take approximately 0.11%. Material for sequencing was CD8+ T cells from PBMCs. These receptors all stem from a human donor with multiple sclerosis.

The chain couples TRBV25-1 to TRBJ2-3, with 9 bases identical to TRBD2. The CDR3 is 17 amino acids. Germline CDR1 and CDR2: MGHDK and SYGVNS. The V and J ends lost 2 bases and 6 bases, in that order; junction bases with no gene match: 12. CDR3 sequence: CASSERGSGRLSDTQYF. CDR3 DNA sequence: TGTGCCAGCAGTGAAAGGGGTAGCGGGAGATTGTCCGATACGCAGTATTTT.

This chain connects TRBV7-9 to TRBJ1-2; D is undetermined. Deletions cut 7 bases from V and 6 bases from J, with 12 bases between. Germline CDR1 reads SEHNR; CDR2 reads FQNEAQ (reference sequence). The CDR3 spans 12 residues. DNA for the CDR3: TGTGCCAGCACAGGTGCCAACCATGGCTACACCTTC. Protein: CASTGANHGYTF. Full variable domain (remainder filled in from reference TRBV7-9 and TRBJ1-2): DTGVSQNPRHKITKRGQNVTFRCDPISEHNRLYWYRQTLGQGPEFLTYFQNEAQLEKSRLLSDRFSAERPKGSFSTLEIQRTEQGDSAMYLCASTGANHGYTFGSGTRLTVV.

The rearrangement links TRBV4-1 to TRBJ2-7; TRBD1 matches 7 bases. Germline CDR1 and CDR2: MGHRA and YSYEKL. V lost 3 bases and J lost 2; bases outside the gene matches: 7. This CDR3 region has 15 residues. The DNA of the CDR3 is TGCGCCAGCAGCCAGAGGACAGGCATAACCTACGAGCAGTACTTC. Encoded protein: CASSQRTGITYEQYF.

The gene calls are TRBV28 and TRBJ2-7; TRBD1 matches 9 bases. The junction had 11 bases not matched to a gene; V was cut back by 6 bases and J by 5 bases. Germline V gene lookup returns CDR1 MDHEN and CDR2 SYDVKM. The CDR3 spans 15 residues. The DNA for the CDR3 is TGTGCCAGCAGATCCTACAGGGGGCGAAGCCACGAGCAGTACTTC. Its translation: CASRSYRGRSHEQYF. Full variable domain (rest looked up from reference TRBV28 and TRBJ2-7): DVKVTQSSRYLVKRTGEKVFLECVQDMDHENMFWYRQDPGLGLRLIYFSYDVKMKEKGDIPEGYSVSREKKERFSLILESASTNQTSMYLCASRSYRGRSHEQYFGPGTRLTVT.

CDR3 sequence: CASSYRTGVGTEAFF. The CDR3 region has the DNA TGTGCCAGCAGTTACCGGACAGGGGTTGGTACTGAAGCTTTCTTT. The chain links TRBV6-5 to TRBJ1-1; 9 nucleotides match TRBD1. Germline-derived CDR1 and CDR2 are MNHEY and SVGAGI. The CDR3 sequence is 15 residues long. V shed 2 bases, J shed 5 bases, and the junction held 6 bases outside the gene matches.

The rearrangement links TRBV28 to TRBJ1-6; D is undetermined. CDR1 is MDHEN, CDR2 SYDVKM, per germline. The CDR3 length is 15 residues. V lost 2 bases to trimming and J lost 0 bases, with 5 bases between them. The CDR3 DNA reads as TGTGCCAGCAGTTTAGATTTCTCCTATAATTCACCCCTCCACTTT. This encodes CASSLDFSYNSPLHF.

The chain carries TRBV6-1 and TRBJ2-7; 8 positions agree with TRBD2. Germline V gene lookup returns CDR1 MNHNS and CDR2 SASEGT. The length of the CDR3 is 13 residues. Unmatched junction bases numbered 9, after V lost 9 bases and J lost 5 bases. CDR3 coding DNA: TGTGCCAGTAAGGCTAGCGGGCCCCACGAGCAGTACTTC. It is translated as CASKASGPHEQYF.

V gene TRBV19 combines with J gene TRBJ2-7, with 10 nucleotides matching TRBD1. CDR3 length: 13 residues. The J segment lost 3 bases and the V segment lost 6 bases, leaving 2 bases of the junction unmatched. Germline V gene sequence: CDR1 LNHDA, CDR2 SQIVND (reference sequence). The CDR3 DNA sequence: TGTGCCAGTAGACGGGACAGGGGCTACGAGCAGTACTTC. Protein: CASRRDRGYEQYF.

This clonotype turned up a few times. V gene TRBV6-1 combines with J gene TRBJ2-7, with 7 bases matching TRBD1. Germline assignment: CDR1 MNHNS and CDR2 SASEGT. CDR3 size: 14 residues. Trimming removed 6 bases from V and 3 bases from J; junction bases left unmatched: 8. In nucleotides, the CDR3 is TGTGCCAGCAGCCCGACAGGGTTTAGCTACGAGCAGTACTTC. It encodes CASSPTGFSYEQYF.

CDR3 in DNA: TGTGCCAGCATCGTGATAGCGGGAGAACGCAATGAGCAGTTCTTC. Translating gives CASIVIAGERNEQFF. The rearrangement uses TRBV7-8 and TRBJ2-1, with TRBD2 matching over 9 bases. From germline, CDR1 is SGHVS and CDR2 FQNEAQ. The trim removed 7 bases at V and 6 bases at J, leaving 10 bases unmatched. This CDR3 region has 15 residues. Combining the CDR3 with reference TRBV7-8 and TRBJ2-1 gives the whole variable domain GAGVSQSPRYKVAKRGQDVALRCDPISGHVSLFWYQQALGQGPEFLTYFQNEAQLDKSGLPSDRFFAERPEGSVSTLKIQRTQQEDSAVYLCASIVIAGERNEQFFGPGTRLTVL.

This sequence joins TRBV28 and TRBJ2-7; perhaps TRBD1 as D (6 bases). This CDR3 is built from 15 residues. Per the germline V gene, CDR1 is MDHEN and CDR2 is SYDVKM. V lost 4 bases, J lost 7 bases, and 20 bases lay in between. The CDR3 DNA reads TGTGCCAGCAGTTGGGGTGAGGGGGAAAGGGAAGAGCAGTACTTC. This gives the protein CASSWGEGEREEQYF.

The rearrangement uses TRBV29-1 and TRBJ2-1, with 13 positions matching TRBD2. Per germline, CDR1 SQVTM and CDR2 ANQGSEA. The CDR3 covers 14 residues. V lost 6 bases and J lost 7; bases outside the gene matches: 6. This CDR3 is CSVRGLAGTNEQFF. The DNA of the CDR3 is TGCAGCGTGAGGGGACTAGCGGGAACGAATGAGCAGTTCTTC.

The V gene is TRBV6-1, the J gene TRBJ1-6; TRBD1 matches 7 bases. The CDR3 is 17 amino acids. Germline trimming cut 6 bases from V and 6 bases from J; bases unmatched to any gene: 14. Germline V gene lookup returns CDR1 MNHNS and CDR2 SASEGT. The CDR3 nucleotides are TGTGCCAGCAGCCCCGGACAGGCGTATAGGCCTAATTCACCCCTCCACTTT. It specifies CASSPGQAYRPNSPLHF.

The chain carries TRBV6-5 and TRBJ1-3, with 7 bases matching TRBD1. With V trimmed by 5 bases and J by 0 bases, 1 base remained unmatched. CDR1 is MNHEY, CDR2 SVGAGI, per germline. This CDR3 has 14 amino acids. CDR3 sequence reads: CASSQGGSGNTIYF. CDR3 bases: TGTGCCAGCAGTCAGGGGGGCTCTGGAAACACCATATATTTT.

This sequence joins TRBV6-6 and TRBJ1-2, with 7 bases matching TRBD1. CDR1 and CDR2 (germline): MNHNY, SVGAGI (reference sequence). There are 14 residues in the CDR3. With 10 bases clipped from V and 0 bases from J, the junction kept 8 bases outside the gene matches. Here the CDR3 DNA reads TGTGCCACAGAGCTAACAGGGGCTAACTATGGCTACACCTTC. It is translated as CATELTGANYGYTF.

This clonotype was picked up one time. J is TRBJ2-1 and V is TRBV11-2; the D call may be TRBD1 or TRBD2 (5 bases each). Germline lookup yields CDR1 SGHAT and CDR2 FQNNGV. V lost 4 bases and J 13 bases, leaving 11 bases between the germline ends. The CDR3 has 11 amino acids. The CDR3: CASSSRDHQFF. The CDR3 DNA reads TGTGCCAGCAGCTCCCGGGACCATCAGTTCTTC.

This rearrangement joins TRBV19 to TRBJ2-2, with unresolved D. Germline CDR1 LNHDA, CDR2 SQIVND (reference sequence). The CDR3 spans 16 residues. V shed 5 bases and J shed 2 bases, with 15 bases lying between them. This CDR3 reads CASSSFLEINTGELFF. In DNA, the CDR3 is TGTGCCAGTAGTTCGTTCCTGGAGATTAACACCGGGGAGCTGTTTTTT.

This chain connects TRBV6-5 to TRBJ2-7; 13 bases match TRBD2. V shed 6 bases, J shed 10 bases, and the junction held 6 bases outside the gene matches. The CDR3 length is 13 residues. Germline CDR1 and CDR2: MNHEY and SVGAGI. This chain's CDR3 is CASSGTSGIRQYF. CDR3 nucleotide sequence: TGTGCCAGCAGCGGGACTAGCGGGATCCGACAGTACTTC.

The V and J genes are TRBV9 and TRBJ2-3; 7 bases agree with TRBD2. The CDR3 totals 16 residues. The germline gives CDR1 SGDLS, CDR2 YYNGEE. The V segment lost 0 bases and the J segment 2 bases; nucleotides outside the gene matches: 6. The CDR3: CASSVDSGVYTDTQYF. The CDR3 DNA is TGTGCCAGCAGCGTAGACAGCGGGGTCTACACAGATACGCAGTATTTT.

V usage is TRBV28 and J usage is TRBJ1-1, with 7 bases identical to TRBD1. Germline loops: CDR1 MDHEN, CDR2 SYDVKM. The CDR3 runs 12 residues. The V and J ends lost 5 bases and 7 bases, in that order; junction bases with no gene match: 4. CDR3: CASSTGEVEAFF. In nucleotides, the CDR3 is TGTGCCAGCAGTACAGGGGAGGTTGAAGCTTTCTTT.

The chain uses TRBV5-1 and TRBJ2-1; the match to TRBD2 covers 14 bases. With 4 bases clipped from V and 4 bases from J, the junction kept 7 bases outside the gene matches. The CDR3 is 17 residues long. Germline assignment: CDR1 SGHRS and CDR2 YFSETQ. The CDR3 here is CASSPVTSGRAYNEQFF. The CDR3 coding sequence is TGCGCCAGCAGCCCCGTGACTAGCGGGAGGGCATACAATGAGCAGTTCTTC.

J is TRBJ2-5 and V is TRBV5-4; 13 nucleotides line up with TRBD2. CDR3 length equals 14 residues. Trimming took 4 bases from V and 7 from J; bases not matched to a gene: 4. Germline CDR1 is SGHNT and CDR2 is YYREEE (reference sequence). The CDR3 DNA reads as TGTGCCAGCAGCAGGACTAGCGGGAGAGGGACCCAGTACTTC. It codes for CASSRTSGRGTQYF.

The CDR3, as DNA: TGTGCCAGCAGCACCGGGACGAACTCCTACAATGAGCAGTTCTTC. This translates into CASSTGTNSYNEQFF. The chain couples TRBV9 to TRBJ2-1; D tentatively fits TRBD1 or TRBD2 (5 bases each). The CDR3 loop spans 15 amino acids. Trimming shortened V by 4 bases and J by 0 bases, and 11 bases separated the two germline ends. Germline CDR1 reads SGDLS; CDR2 reads YYNGEE.

This chain connects TRBV6-5 to TRBJ2-2; tentative D call: TRBD2 (5 bases). CDR1 and CDR2 from the germline V gene are MNHEY and SVGAGI. This CDR3 comprises 14 residues. Trimming shortened V by 7 bases and J by 3 bases, and 12 bases separated the two germline ends. The CDR3 spells CASNPSPYTGELFF. The CDR3 DNA reads TGTGCCAGCAACCCTAGCCCATACACCGGGGAGCTGTTTTTT.

This chain links TRBV7-8 with TRBJ2-1, with TRBD2 matching 7 bases. V gave up 0 bases and J gave up 9 bases; unmatched junction bases: 8. The CDR3 is 15 amino acids. CDR1 and CDR2 from the germline V gene are SGHVS and FQNEAQ. CDR3 sequence (DNA): TGTGCCAGCAGCTTAGCGGTAGGGGAGGGAGGTGAGCAGTTCTTC. As protein: CASSLAVGEGGEQFF.

This chain joins TRBV7-9 and TRBJ1-5, with 7 bases aligning to TRBD1. The CDR3 sequence is 18 residues long. Germline V lookup: CDR1 SEHNR, CDR2 FQNEAQ (reference sequence). J gave up 4 bases and V 4 bases, and 16 bases lay outside the gene matches. Here the CDR3 reads CASSSGVSQGIPNQPQHF. The CDR3 region has the DNA TGTGCCAGCAGCTCGGGTGTCTCACAGGGGATCCCTAATCAGCCCCAGCATTTT.